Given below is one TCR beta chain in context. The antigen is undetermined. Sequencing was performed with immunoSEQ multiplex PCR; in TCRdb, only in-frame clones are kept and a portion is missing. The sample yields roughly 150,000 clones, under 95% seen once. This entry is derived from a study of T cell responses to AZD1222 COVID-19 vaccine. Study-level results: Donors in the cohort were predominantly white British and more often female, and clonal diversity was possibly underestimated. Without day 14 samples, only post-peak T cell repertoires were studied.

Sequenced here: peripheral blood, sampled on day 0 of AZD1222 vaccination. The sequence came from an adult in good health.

The CDR3 DNA sequence: TGTGCCAGACGGGACAGCTACGAGCAGTACTTC. Translating it yields CARRDSYEQYF. This chain connects TRBV19 to TRBJ2-7; TRBD1 aligns across 7 bases. The trim removed 9 bases at V and 3 bases at J, leaving 2 bases unmatched. Germline V gene data show CDR1 as LNHDA and CDR2 as SQIVND (reference sequence). The CDR3 extends over 11 amino acids.